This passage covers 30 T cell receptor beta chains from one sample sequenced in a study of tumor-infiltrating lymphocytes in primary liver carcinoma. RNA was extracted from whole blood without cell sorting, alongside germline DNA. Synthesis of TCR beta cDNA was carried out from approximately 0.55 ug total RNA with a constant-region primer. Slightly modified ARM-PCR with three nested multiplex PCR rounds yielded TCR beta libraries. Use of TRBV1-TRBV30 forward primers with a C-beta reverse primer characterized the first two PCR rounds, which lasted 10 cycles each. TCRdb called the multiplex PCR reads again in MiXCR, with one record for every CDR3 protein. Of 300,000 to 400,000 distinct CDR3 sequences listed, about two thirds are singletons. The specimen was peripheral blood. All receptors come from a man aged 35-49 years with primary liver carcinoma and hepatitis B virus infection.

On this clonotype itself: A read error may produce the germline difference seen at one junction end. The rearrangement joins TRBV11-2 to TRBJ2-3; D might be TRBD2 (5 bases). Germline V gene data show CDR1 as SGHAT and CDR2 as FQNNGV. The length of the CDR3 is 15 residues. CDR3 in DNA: TGTGCCAGCTGCTTAATCCCGGAGGAGAGAGATACGCTGTATTTT. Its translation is CASCLIPEERDTLYF.

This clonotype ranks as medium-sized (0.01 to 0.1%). CDR3 in amino acids: CASSTGTGRTYEQYF. The DNA of the CDR3 is TGTGCCAGCAGCACAGGGACAGGCCGAACCTACGAGCAGTACTTC. V is TRBV11-2 and J is TRBJ2-7; 8 bases match TRBD1. This CDR3 region has 15 residues. CDR1 and CDR2 (germline): SGHAT, FQNNGV. With 5 bases clipped from V and 2 bases from J, the junction kept 8 bases outside the gene matches.

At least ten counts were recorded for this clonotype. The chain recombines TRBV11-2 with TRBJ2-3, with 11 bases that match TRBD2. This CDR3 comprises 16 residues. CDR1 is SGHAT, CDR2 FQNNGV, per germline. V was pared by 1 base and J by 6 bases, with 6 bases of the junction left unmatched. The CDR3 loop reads CASSLGSGRAYDTQYF. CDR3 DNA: TGTGCCAGCAGCTTAGGTAGCGGGAGGGCCTACGATACGCAGTATTTT.

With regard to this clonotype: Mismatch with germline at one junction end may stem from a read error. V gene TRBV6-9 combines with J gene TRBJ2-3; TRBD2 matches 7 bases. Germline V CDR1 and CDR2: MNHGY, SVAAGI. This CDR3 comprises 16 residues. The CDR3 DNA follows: TGTACCAGCAGTCCGAGGGCTAGCGGTCGCGCAGATACGCAGTATTTT. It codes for CTSSPRASGRADTQYF.

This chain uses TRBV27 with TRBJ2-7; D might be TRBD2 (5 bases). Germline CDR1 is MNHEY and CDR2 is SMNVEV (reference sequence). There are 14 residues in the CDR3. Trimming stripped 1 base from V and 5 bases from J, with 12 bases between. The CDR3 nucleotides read TGTGCCAGCAGTTTATTAGGGAGTCTGAACGAGCAGTACTTC. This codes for CASSLLGSLNEQYF.

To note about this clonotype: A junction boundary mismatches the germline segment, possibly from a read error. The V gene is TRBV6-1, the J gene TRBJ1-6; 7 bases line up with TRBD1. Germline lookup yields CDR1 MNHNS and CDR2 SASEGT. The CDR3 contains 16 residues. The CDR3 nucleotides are TGTGCCAGCAGTGCGAAGACACAGGGGTATAATTCACCCCTCTACTTT. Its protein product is CASSAKTQGYNSPLYF.

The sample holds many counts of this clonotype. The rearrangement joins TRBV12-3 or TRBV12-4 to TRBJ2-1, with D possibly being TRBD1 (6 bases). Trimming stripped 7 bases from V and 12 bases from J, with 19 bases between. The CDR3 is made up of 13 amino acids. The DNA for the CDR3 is TGTGCCAGCATGGGAATGGACAGCATGACGCAGTTCTTC. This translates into CASMGMDSMTQFF.

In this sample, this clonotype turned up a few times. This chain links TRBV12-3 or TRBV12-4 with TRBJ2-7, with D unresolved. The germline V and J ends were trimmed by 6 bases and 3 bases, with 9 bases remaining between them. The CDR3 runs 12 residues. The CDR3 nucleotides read TGTGCCAGCAGCCTAAACCTCTACGAGCAGTACTTC. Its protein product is CASSLNLYEQYF.

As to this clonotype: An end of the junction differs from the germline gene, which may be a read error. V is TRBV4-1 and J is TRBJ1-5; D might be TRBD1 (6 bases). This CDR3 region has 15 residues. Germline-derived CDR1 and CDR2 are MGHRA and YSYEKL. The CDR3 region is CAGSQLGAGNQPQHF. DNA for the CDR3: TGCGCCGGCAGCCAATTGGGGGCTGGCAATCAGCCCCAGCATTTT.

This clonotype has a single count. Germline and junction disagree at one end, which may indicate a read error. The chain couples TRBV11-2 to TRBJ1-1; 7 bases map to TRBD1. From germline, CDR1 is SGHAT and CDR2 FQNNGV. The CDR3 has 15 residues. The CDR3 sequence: CVSSLTGVWSTEAFF. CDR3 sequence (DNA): TGTGTCAGCAGCTTAACAGGGGTCTGGAGCACTGAAGCTTTCTTT.

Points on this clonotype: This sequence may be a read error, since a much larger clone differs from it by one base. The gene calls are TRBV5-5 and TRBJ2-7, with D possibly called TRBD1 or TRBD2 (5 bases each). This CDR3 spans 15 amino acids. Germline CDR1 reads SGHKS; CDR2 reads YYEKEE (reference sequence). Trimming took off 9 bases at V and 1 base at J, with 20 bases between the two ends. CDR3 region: CANKQAGTASYEQYF. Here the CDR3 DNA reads TGTGCCAACAAACAAGCAGGGACGGCATCCTACGAGCAGTACTTC. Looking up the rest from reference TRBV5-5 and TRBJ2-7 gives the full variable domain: DAGVTQSPTHLIKTRGQQVTLRCSPISGHKSVSWYQQVLGQGPQFIFQYYEKEERGRGNFPDRFSARQFPNYSSELNVNALLLGDSALYLCANKQAGTASYEQYFGPGTRLTVT.

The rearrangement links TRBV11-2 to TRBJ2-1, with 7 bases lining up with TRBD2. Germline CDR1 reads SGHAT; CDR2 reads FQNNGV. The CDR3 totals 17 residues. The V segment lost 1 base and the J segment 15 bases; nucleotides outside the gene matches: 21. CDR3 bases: TGTGCCAGCAGCTTAGCCCCCCCGGGACTACTTTACAATGAGTCGTTCTTC. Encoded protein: CASSLAPPGLLYNESFF.

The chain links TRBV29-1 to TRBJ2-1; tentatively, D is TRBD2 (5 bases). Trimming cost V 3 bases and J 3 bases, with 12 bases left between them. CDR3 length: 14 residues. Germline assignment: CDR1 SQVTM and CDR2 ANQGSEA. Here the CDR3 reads CSVDVAGLYNEQFF. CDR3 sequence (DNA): TGCAGCGTTGATGTCGCGGGCCTCTACAATGAGCAGTTCTTC.

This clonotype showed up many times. CDR3 in DNA: TGTGCCATCAGTGAGTCGACTGGGGGCACTGAAGCTTTCTTT. This gives the protein CAISESTGGTEAFF. The chain links TRBV10-3 to TRBJ1-1; TRBD1 is a possible D gene (5 bases). The CDR3 consists of 14 residues. V lost 0 bases and J lost 4, with 9 bases in between. Germline CDR1 is ENHRY and CDR2 is SYGVKD.

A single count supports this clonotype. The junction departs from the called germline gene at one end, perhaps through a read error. CDR3 nucleotides: TGCGCCAGCAGCTTGGCGGCAGGCCAAGATACCCAGTACTTT. Protein: CASSLAAGQDTQYF. V usage is TRBV5-1 and J usage is TRBJ2-5; D call uncertain. Per germline, CDR1 SGHRS and CDR2 YFSETQ. The CDR3 loop spans 14 amino acids.

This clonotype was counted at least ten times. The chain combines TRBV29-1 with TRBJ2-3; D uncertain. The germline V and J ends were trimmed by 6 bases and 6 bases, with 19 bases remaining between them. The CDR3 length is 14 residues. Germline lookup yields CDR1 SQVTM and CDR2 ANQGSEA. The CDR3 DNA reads TGCAGCGTCCCTCACCCCAGGATGAGCGATACGCAGTATTTT. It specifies CSVPHPRMSDTQYF.

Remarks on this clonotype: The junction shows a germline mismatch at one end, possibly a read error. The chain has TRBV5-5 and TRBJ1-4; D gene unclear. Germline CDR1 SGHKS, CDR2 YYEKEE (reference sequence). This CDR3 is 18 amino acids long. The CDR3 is CARSLALTGSRTIPGLFF. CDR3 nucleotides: TGTGCCCGCAGCTTGGCCCTAACGGGGTCACGAACCATACCGGGGCTGTTTTTT.

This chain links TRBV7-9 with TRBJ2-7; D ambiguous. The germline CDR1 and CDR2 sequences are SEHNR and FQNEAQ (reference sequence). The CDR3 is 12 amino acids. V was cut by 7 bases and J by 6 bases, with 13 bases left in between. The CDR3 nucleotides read TGTGCCAGCATCATACATTGGTCCGAGCAGTACTTC. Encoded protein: CASIIHWSEQYF.

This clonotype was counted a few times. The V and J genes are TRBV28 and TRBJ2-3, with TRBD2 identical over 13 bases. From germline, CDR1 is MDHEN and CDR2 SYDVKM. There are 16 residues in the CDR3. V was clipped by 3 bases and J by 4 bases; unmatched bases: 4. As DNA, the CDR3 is TGTGCCAGCAGTTTTGGGACTAGCGGGAACCCAGATACGCAGTATTTT. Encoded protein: CASSFGTSGNPDTQYF.

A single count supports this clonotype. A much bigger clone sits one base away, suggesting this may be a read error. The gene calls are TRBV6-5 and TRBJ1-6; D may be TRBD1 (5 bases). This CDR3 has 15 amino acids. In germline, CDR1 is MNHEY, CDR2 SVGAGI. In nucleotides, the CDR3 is TGTGTCAGCAGTTACTCGTCGGCAGGGAGTTCACCCCTCCACTTT. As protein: CVSSYSSAGSSPLHF.

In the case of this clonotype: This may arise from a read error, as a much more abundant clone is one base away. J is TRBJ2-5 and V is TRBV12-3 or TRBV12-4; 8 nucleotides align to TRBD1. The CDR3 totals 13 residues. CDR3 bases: TGTGTCAGCACCAAACAGGGGGGAGAGACCCAGTACTTC. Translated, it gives CVSTKQGGETQYF.

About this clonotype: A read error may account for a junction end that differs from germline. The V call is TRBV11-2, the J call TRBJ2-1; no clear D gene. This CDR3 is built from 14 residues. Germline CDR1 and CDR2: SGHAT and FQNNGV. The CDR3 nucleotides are TGTTCCAGCAACTTAGATCTGCTAGTCTATGAGCAGTTCTTC. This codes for CSSNLDLLVYEQFF.

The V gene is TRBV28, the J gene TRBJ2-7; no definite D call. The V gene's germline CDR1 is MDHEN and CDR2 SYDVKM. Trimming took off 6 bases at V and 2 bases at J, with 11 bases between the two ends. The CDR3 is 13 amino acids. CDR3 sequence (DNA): TGTGCCAGCAGACACCTAGGGCCCTACGAGCAGTACTTC. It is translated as CASRHLGPYEQYF. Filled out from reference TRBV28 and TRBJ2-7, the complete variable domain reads DVKVTQSSRYLVKRTGEKVFLECVQDMDHENMFWYRQDPGLGLRLIYFSYDVKMKEKGDIPEGYSVSREKKERFSLILESASTNQTSMYLCASRHLGPYEQYFGPGTRLTVT.

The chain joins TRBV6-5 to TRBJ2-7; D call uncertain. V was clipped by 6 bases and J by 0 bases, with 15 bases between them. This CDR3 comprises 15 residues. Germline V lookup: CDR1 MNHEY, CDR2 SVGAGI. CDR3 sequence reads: CASSHSGRNSYEQYF. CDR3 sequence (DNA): TGTGCCAGCAGCCACTCCGGCAGAAACTCCTACGAGCAGTACTTC.

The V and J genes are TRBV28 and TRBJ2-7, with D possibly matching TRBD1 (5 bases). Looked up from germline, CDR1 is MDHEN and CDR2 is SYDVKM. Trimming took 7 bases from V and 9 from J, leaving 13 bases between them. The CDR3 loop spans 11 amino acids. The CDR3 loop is CASTSTGGQYF. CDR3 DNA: TGTGCCAGCACCTCCACAGGCGGGCAGTACTTC.

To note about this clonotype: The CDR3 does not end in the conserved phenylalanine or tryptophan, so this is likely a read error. The CDR3 spells CASSLARANTEAFL. The CDR3, as DNA: TGTGCCAGCAGCTTGGCCAGGGCGAACACTGAAGCTTTCCTC. The chain employs TRBV5-4 and TRBJ1-1; a weak D match, TRBD1 (5 bases). The CDR3 totals 14 residues. The V end lost 0 bases, the J end lost 1 base, and 7 bases lay between the germline ends. Germline-derived CDR1 and CDR2 are SGHNT and YYREEE (reference sequence).

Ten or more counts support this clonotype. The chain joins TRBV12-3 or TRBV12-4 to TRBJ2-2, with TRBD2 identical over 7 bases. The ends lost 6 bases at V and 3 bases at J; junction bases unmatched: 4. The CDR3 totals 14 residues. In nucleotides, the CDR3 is TGTGCCAGCAGGCTAGCGGAATACACCGGGGAGCTGTTTTTT. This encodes CASRLAEYTGELFF.

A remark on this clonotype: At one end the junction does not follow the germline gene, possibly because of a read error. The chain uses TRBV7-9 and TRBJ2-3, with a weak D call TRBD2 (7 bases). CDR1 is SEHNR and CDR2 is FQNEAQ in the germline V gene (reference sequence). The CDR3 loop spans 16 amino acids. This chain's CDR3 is CASSPRGGGSTDRQYF. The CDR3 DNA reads TGTGCCAGCAGCCCCAGGGGAGGCGGGAGCACAGATAGGCAGTATTTT.

This CDR3 is CASSTCYEQYF. CDR3 sequence (DNA): TGCGCCAGCAGTACATGTTACGAGCAGTACTTC. The gene calls are TRBV10-1 and TRBJ2-7, with no clear D. Germline V CDR1 and CDR2: WNHNN, SYGVQD (reference sequence). The CDR3 is made up of 11 amino acids. V lost 5 bases, J lost 4 bases, and 6 bases lay in between.

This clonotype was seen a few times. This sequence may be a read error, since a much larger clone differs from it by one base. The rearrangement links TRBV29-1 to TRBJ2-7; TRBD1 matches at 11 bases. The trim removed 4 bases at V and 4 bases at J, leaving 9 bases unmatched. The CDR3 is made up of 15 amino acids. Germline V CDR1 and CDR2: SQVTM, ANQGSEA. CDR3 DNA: TGCAGCGTTGGAGCTAAAGGACAGGGGGCTTACGAGCAGTACTTC. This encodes CSVGAKGQGAYEQYF.